This TCR beta chain derives from a study of cytomegalovirus exposure and HLA in healthy donors. Overall study findings and caveats: A later analysis found most CMV-associated TCR beta chains apparently HLA-restricted. Association of a missense DCLRE1C variant with TCR beta V- and J-gene trimming was reported in a later analysis. It was likely that a cluster of highly shared sequence variants was a sequencing artifact.

As regards this clone: Its antigen is as yet unknown.

The CDR3 covers 16 residues. Germline CDR1 reads PRHDT; CDR2 reads FYEKMQ (reference sequence). V was cut by 4 bases and J by 0 bases, with 15 bases left in between. PCR primers comprised 60 Vbeta and 13 Jbeta primers. Data came from immunoSEQ multiplex PCR; TCRdb stores just in-frame clones and leaves some out. The sample includes around 210,000 clones, about 77% of them seen just once. The chain is built from TRBV13 and TRBJ1-2; D ambiguous. Sequenced material: PBMCs. This clonotype was sampled from a boy under 18 in good health and CMV-seronegative. CDR3 bases: TGTGCCAGCAGCTCAGTCCTAGAGCAGCCTAACTATGGCTACACCTTC. This encodes CASSSVLEQPNYGYTF.